One sample yielded the 29 T cell receptor beta chains listed below, sequenced in a study of cytomegalovirus exposure and HLA in healthy donors. PCR primers comprised 60 Vbeta and 13 Jbeta primers. Profiling relied on immunoSEQ multiplex PCR, and the TCRdb table lists in-frame clones only, not all of them. The repertoire includes some 190,000 clones, over 60% of them detected once, and approximately 2.1% sits in the top ten. The sequenced material came from PBMCs. Every receptor here comes from a woman in her 30s in good health and CMV-seropositive.

V usage is TRBV7-9 and J usage is TRBJ2-7; D gene uncertain. With 1 base removed from V and 0 bases from J, the gap between germline ends came to 10 bases. CDR1 is SEHNR, CDR2 FQNEAQ, per germline (reference sequence). This CDR3 has 15 residues. CDR3 amino acids: CASSLGALSSYEQYF. The CDR3 DNA reads as TGTGCCAGCAGCTTAGGTGCCCTGAGCTCCTACGAGCAGTACTTC. Looking up the rest from reference TRBV7-9 and TRBJ2-7 gives the full variable domain: DTGVSQNPRHKITKRGQNVTFRCDPISEHNRLYWYRQTLGQGPEFLTYFQNEAQLEKSRLLSDRFSAERPKGSFSTLEIQRTEQGDSAMYLCASSLGALSSYEQYFGPGTRLTVT.

The J gene is TRBJ2-3, the V gene TRBV7-6; D is ambiguous. Germline V gives CDR1 SGHVS, CDR2 FNYEAQ. The germline V and J ends were trimmed by 0 bases and 9 bases, with 13 bases remaining between them. The CDR3 runs to 14 residues. The CDR3 DNA reads TGTGCCAGCAGCTTAGCTGAGGTGGCCGGGACGCAGTATTTT. Protein: CASSLAEVAGTQYF.

The rearrangement links TRBV18 to TRBJ1-1, with 12 bases identical to TRBD1. This CDR3 spans 14 amino acids. With 4 bases clipped from V and 8 bases from J, the junction kept 5 bases outside the gene matches. The germline V gene encodes CDR1 KGHSH and CDR2 LQKENI. The CDR3 sequence is CASSRDRGPGEAFF. In DNA, the CDR3 is TGTGCCAGCTCACGGGACAGGGGGCCCGGGGAAGCTTTCTTT.

The chain uses TRBV7-3 and TRBJ2-7; a weak D match, TRBD2 (5 bases). V lost 3 bases and J lost 1, with 13 bases in between. CDR3 size: 15 residues. CDR1 and CDR2 (germline): SGHTA, FQGTGA. The CDR3 is CASSLAGPASYEQYF. The CDR3 bases are TGTGCCAGCAGCTTGGCGGGCCCAGCATCCTACGAGCAGTACTTC.

The sample holds a few counts of this clone. This sequence joins TRBV2 and TRBJ2-7; the D gene is possibly TRBD2 (5 bases). V dropped 1 base and J dropped 2 bases, with 15 bases sitting between them. The CDR3 consists of 16 residues. Germline V lookup: CDR1 SNHLY, CDR2 FYNNEI. CDR3 residues: CASSEDPGLGAYEQYF. CDR3 DNA sequence: TGTGCCAGCAGTGAAGATCCCGGCCTCGGGGCCTACGAGCAGTACTTC. Together with reference TRBV2 and TRBJ2-7, the CDR3 gives the full variable domain: EPEVTQTPSHQVTQMGQEVILRCVPISNHLYFYWYRQILGQKVEFLVSFYNNEISEKSEIFDDQFSVERPDGSNFTLKIRSTKLEDSAMYFCASSEDPGLGAYEQYFGPGTRLTVT.

CDR3 residues: CASSQGSGRDTQYF. CDR3 coding DNA: TGTGCCAGCAGCCAGGGGAGCGGGAGAGATACGCAGTATTTT. The chain recombines TRBV7-2 with TRBJ2-3; TRBD2 aligns across 8 bases. After removal of 5 bases from V and 5 bases from J, the junction contained 6 bases not matched to a gene. Germline loops: CDR1 SGHTA, CDR2 FQGNSA. The CDR3 covers 14 residues.

V gene TRBV5-1 combines with J gene TRBJ2-7, with 9 bases matching TRBD1. The CDR3 extends over 14 amino acids. Germline CDR1 is SGHRS and CDR2 is YFSETQ. The V segment lost 0 bases and the J segment 3 bases; nucleotides outside the gene matches: 1. The CDR3 coding sequence is TGCGCCAGCAGCTTGGAGGGACAGGGCTACGAGCAGTACTTC. Translation: CASSLEGQGYEQYF.

The J gene is TRBJ1-1, the V gene TRBV30; D unclear. CDR1 and CDR2 from the germline V gene are GTSNPN and SVGIG (reference sequence). The CDR3 extends over 13 amino acids. The V end was cut by 0 bases, the J end by 4 bases, with 9 bases between. CDR3 in amino acids: CAWSVIRSTEAFF. CDR3 coding DNA: TGTGCCTGGAGTGTAATCCGTAGCACTGAAGCTTTCTTT.

This chain uses TRBV6-5 with TRBJ2-3; TRBD2 matches 10 bases. The J segment lost 4 bases and the V segment lost 2 bases, leaving 6 bases of the junction unmatched. The V gene's germline CDR1 is MNHEY and CDR2 SVGAGI. This CDR3 has 16 amino acids. The CDR3 loop reads CASSYGLAGVADTQYF. The CDR3 DNA reads as TGTGCCAGCAGTTACGGGCTAGCGGGAGTGGCAGATACGCAGTATTTT.

The CDR3 loop is CASSEGAGGPLDYGYTF. The CDR3 region has the DNA TGTGCCAGCAGTGAAGGGGCAGGGGGCCCCCTTGACTATGGCTACACCTTC. This rearrangement joins TRBV2 to TRBJ1-2; TRBD1 matches 8 bases. V shed 1 base, J shed 3 bases, and the junction held 10 bases outside the gene matches. This CDR3 contains 17 residues. Germline V gene sequence: CDR1 SNHLY, CDR2 FYNNEI.

The rearrangement uses TRBV18 and TRBJ2-7, with 9 bases identical to TRBD2. The J segment lost 1 base and the V segment lost 5 bases, leaving 3 bases of the junction unmatched. Germline CDR1 reads KGHSH; CDR2 reads LQKENI. This CDR3 spans 14 amino acids. The chain's CDR3 is CASSSGLASYEQYF. CDR3 coding DNA: TGTGCCAGCTCATCGGGACTAGCATCCTACGAGCAGTACTTC.

The chain couples TRBV27 to TRBJ2-5, with 9 bases fitting TRBD2. J gave up 1 base and V 8 bases, and 8 bases lay outside the gene matches. Germline values: CDR1 MNHEY, CDR2 SMNVEV (reference sequence). This CDR3 spans 15 amino acids. The DNA for the CDR3 is TGTGCCAGCCCCCTAGCAGCGGGGGGCCAAGAGACCCAGTACTTC. Translation: CASPLAAGGQETQYF.

This chain uses TRBV7-8 with TRBJ1-4; 10 nucleotides line up with TRBD1. Germline V lookup: CDR1 SGHVS, CDR2 FQNEAQ. There are 15 residues in the CDR3. Unmatched junction bases numbered 2, after V lost 5 bases and J lost 2 bases. In DNA form, the CDR3 reads TGTGCCAGCAGCATGGGACAGGGGACTAATGAAAAACTGTTTTTT. Protein product: CASSMGQGTNEKLFF.

The gene calls are TRBV6-5 and TRBJ1-4; 8 bases fit TRBD1. CDR1 is MNHEY, CDR2 SVGAGI, per germline. V lost 4 bases to trimming and J lost 8 bases; unmatched junction nucleotides: 6. The CDR3 has 14 amino acids. Here the CDR3 DNA reads TGTGCCAGCAGTTTCGGACAGGGAATAGAAAAACTGTTTTTT. Its translation is CASSFGQGIEKLFF.

The rearrangement links TRBV30 to TRBJ2-7, with TRBD2 identical over 11 bases. Germline-derived CDR1 and CDR2 are GTSNPN and SVGIG (reference sequence). Trimming removed 6 bases from V and 7 bases from J; junction bases left unmatched: 8. The CDR3 runs to 13 residues. This CDR3 is CACTSGGVWEQYF. CDR3 sequence (DNA): TGTGCCTGTACTAGCGGGGGAGTGTGGGAGCAGTACTTC.

This chain links TRBV7-8 with TRBJ2-3, with 14 bases lining up with TRBD2. The CDR3 sequence is 16 residues long. Germline trimming cut 4 bases from V and 7 bases from J; bases unmatched to any gene: 7. Germline V lookup: CDR1 SGHVS, CDR2 FQNEAQ. CDR3 in DNA: TGTGCCAGCAGCTCACTGGGGACTAGCGGGAGCTATACGCAGTATTTT. It encodes CASSSLGTSGSYTQYF. The variable domain in full, with the rest retrieved from reference TRBV7-8 and TRBJ2-3, is GAGVSQSPRYKVAKRGQDVALRCDPISGHVSLFWYQQALGQGPEFLTYFQNEAQLDKSGLPSDRFFAERPEGSVSTLKIQRTQQEDSAVYLCASSSLGTSGSYTQYFGPGTRLTVL.

The chain links TRBV19 to TRBJ1-2; D is unresolved. The V end was cut by 3 bases, the J end by 8 bases, with 13 bases between. CDR1 LNHDA and CDR2 SQIVND come from the germline V gene (reference sequence). The CDR3 is 13 residues long. This chain's CDR3 is CASSMRVEGGYTF. The CDR3 bases are TGTGCCAGTAGTATGCGGGTCGAGGGCGGCTACACCTTC.

This rearrangement joins TRBV5-1 to TRBJ2-2, with D possibly being TRBD1 (6 bases). The CDR3 totals 16 residues. Per germline, CDR1 SGHRS and CDR2 YFSETQ. V was pared by 5 bases and J by 0 bases, with 14 bases between. The CDR3 spells CASSKEPGANTGELFF. The CDR3 DNA is TGCGCCAGCAGTAAGGAGCCAGGGGCGAACACCGGGGAGCTGTTTTTT.

The V call is TRBV2, the J call TRBJ1-2; 9 bases fit TRBD1. J gave up 7 bases and V 4 bases, and 7 bases lay outside the gene matches. Germline V gene lookup returns CDR1 SNHLY and CDR2 FYNNEI. The CDR3 has 14 amino acids. The CDR3 DNA sequence: TGTGCCAGCAGTGTACAGGGGGCGCGGAGTGGCTACACCTTC. As protein: CASSVQGARSGYTF.

The chain is built from TRBV28 and TRBJ1-5, with 7 bases lining up with TRBD1. The CDR3 is 15 residues long. The germline V gene encodes CDR1 MDHEN and CDR2 SYDVKM. V lost 5 bases and J lost 1; bases outside the gene matches: 5. The CDR3 region is CASSPGGSSNQPQHF. In DNA form, the CDR3 reads TGTGCCAGCAGTCCAGGGGGTAGCAGCAATCAGCCCCAGCATTTT.

This clone came up once. The chain recombines TRBV7-9 with TRBJ2-6, with D unclear. CDR3 length equals 16 residues. Germline CDR1 reads SEHNR; CDR2 reads FQNEAQ (reference sequence). V shed 1 base and J shed 0 bases, with 7 bases lying between them. CDR3 nucleotides: TGTGCCAGCAGCTTAGAACTTGGCTCTGGGGCCAACGTCCTGACTTTC. The encoded protein is CASSLELGSGANVLTF.

J is TRBJ1-1 and V is TRBV7-8; TRBD1 agrees at 7 bases. The CDR3 consists of 14 residues. Trimming took 3 bases from V and 5 from J; bases not matched to a gene: 6. CDR1 SGHVS and CDR2 FQNEAQ come from the germline V gene. The CDR3 protein is CASSFLQGWTEAFF. The DNA of the CDR3 is TGTGCCAGCAGCTTCCTACAGGGGTGGACTGAAGCTTTCTTT.

The gene calls are TRBV4-1 and TRBJ2-1, with 10 positions matching TRBD2. V shed 4 bases and J 0 bases; nucleotides not matched to a gene: 12. The CDR3 has 19 amino acids. From germline, CDR1 is MGHRA and CDR2 YSYEKL. The CDR3 nucleotides read TGCGCCAGCAGCCCGGGGACTAGCGCCTACCTAAGCTCCTACAATGAGCAGTTCTTC. Its translation: CASSPGTSAYLSSYNEQFF.

The chain carries TRBV6-1 and TRBJ1-1; 8 bases fit TRBD1. V lost 2 bases and J lost 0; bases outside the gene matches: 5. This CDR3 spans 16 amino acids. The germline gives CDR1 MNHNS, CDR2 SASEGT. The CDR3 protein is CASSERAGGMNTEAFF. In DNA, the CDR3 is TGTGCCAGCAGTGAACGGGCAGGGGGCATGAACACTGAAGCTTTCTTT.

The chain joins TRBV28 to TRBJ2-3, with TRBD2 matching over 10 bases. The germline V gene encodes CDR1 MDHEN and CDR2 SYDVKM. Trimming cost V 3 bases and J 0 bases; bases outside gene matches: 9. This CDR3 is built from 18 residues. The CDR3 DNA sequence: TGTGCCAGCAGTTTTCCTCGGAAGACTAGCGGGAGCACAGATACGCAGTATTTT. This sequence encodes CASSFPRKTSGSTDTQYF.

The chain links TRBV7-2 to TRBJ2-7, with 7 bases matching TRBD1. The junction had 6 bases not matched to a gene; V was cut back by 1 base and J by 6 bases. This CDR3 is 14 amino acids long. The germline V gene encodes CDR1 SGHTA and CDR2 FQGNSA. CDR3 protein: CASSLGQGFSEQYF. The CDR3 DNA reads TGTGCCAGCAGCTTAGGACAGGGATTCTCCGAGCAGTACTTC.

V gene TRBV18 combines with J gene TRBJ1-1; D may be TRBD1 (5 bases). The germline V gene has CDR1 KGHSH and CDR2 LQKENI. V was pared by 3 bases and J by 4 bases, with 12 bases between. The CDR3 sequence is 14 residues long. The chain's CDR3 is CASSPVDKGTEAFF. The CDR3 DNA follows: TGTGCCAGCTCACCCGTGGACAAGGGCACTGAAGCTTTCTTT.

This chain links TRBV28 with TRBJ1-1, with no clear D. The CDR3 loop spans 16 amino acids. V dropped 4 bases and J dropped 2 bases, with 17 bases sitting between them. CDR1 MDHEN and CDR2 SYDVKM come from the germline V gene. Here the CDR3 DNA reads TGTGCCAGCAGTTCCCCCGGGTCCAGCCTCAACACTGAAGCTTTCTTT. Protein: CASSSPGSSLNTEAFF.

The rearrangement uses TRBV12-2 and TRBJ2-1; the D call TRBD2 from the table was never checked on the DNA. TRBV12-2 is a listed pseudogene. The CDR3 length is 15 residues. CDR3 DNA: TGTGCAAGTCGCTTACTCTCTAGCTCCTACAATGAGCAGTTCTTC. The encoded protein is CASRLLSSSYNEQFF.